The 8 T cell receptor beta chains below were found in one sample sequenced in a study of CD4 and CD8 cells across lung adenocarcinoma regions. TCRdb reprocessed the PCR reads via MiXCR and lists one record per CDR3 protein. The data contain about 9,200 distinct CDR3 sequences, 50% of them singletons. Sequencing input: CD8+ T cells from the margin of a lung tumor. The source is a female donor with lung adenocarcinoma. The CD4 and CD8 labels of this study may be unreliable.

As DNA, the CDR3 is TGTGCCAGCAGTTCGAGGGGGGGATACTACGAGCAGTACTTC. It specifies CASSSRGGYYEQYF. This chain connects TRBV27 to TRBJ2-5; the D gene is possibly TRBD2 (7 bases). The last part of the DNA fits TRBJ2-7 better; the J call may be wrong. This CDR3 is 14 amino acids long. Germline CDR1 reads MNHEY; CDR2 reads SMNVEV (reference sequence).

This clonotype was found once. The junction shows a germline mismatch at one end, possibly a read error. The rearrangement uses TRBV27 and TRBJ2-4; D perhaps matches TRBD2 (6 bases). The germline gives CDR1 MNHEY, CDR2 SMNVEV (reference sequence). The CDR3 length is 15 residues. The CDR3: CASRPGVGAKDTQYF. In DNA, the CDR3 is TGTGCCAGCAGGCCGGGGGTAGGAGCCAAAGATACGCAGTATTTC.

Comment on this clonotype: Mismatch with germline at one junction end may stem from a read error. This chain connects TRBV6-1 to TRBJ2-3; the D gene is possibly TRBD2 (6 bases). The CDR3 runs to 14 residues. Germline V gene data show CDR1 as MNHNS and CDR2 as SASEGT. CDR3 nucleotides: TGTGCCAGCCAGTATAGCGGTAGCAAAGATACCCAGTATTTT. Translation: CASQYSGSKDTQYF.

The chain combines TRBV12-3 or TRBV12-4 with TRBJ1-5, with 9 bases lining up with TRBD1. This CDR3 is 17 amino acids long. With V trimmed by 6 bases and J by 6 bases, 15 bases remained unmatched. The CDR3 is CASSPGTGMSEGQPQHF. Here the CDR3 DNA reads TGTGCCAGCAGCCCCGGGACAGGGATGAGCGAGGGTCAGCCCCAGCATTTT.

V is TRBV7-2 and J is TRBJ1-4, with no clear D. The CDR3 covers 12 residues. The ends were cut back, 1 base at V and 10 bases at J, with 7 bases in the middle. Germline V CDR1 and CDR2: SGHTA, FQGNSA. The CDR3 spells CASSLGVAKLFF. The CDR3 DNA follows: TGTGCCAGCAGCTTAGGGGTGGCAAAACTGTTTTTT.

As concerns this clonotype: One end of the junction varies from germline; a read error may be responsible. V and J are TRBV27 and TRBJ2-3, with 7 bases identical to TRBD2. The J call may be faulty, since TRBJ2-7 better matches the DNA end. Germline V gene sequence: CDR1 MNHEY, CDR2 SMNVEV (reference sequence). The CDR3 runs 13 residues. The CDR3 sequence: CGSGVRLTETQYF. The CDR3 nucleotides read TGTGGCAGCGGGGTACGACTCACAGAGACGCAGTACTTC.

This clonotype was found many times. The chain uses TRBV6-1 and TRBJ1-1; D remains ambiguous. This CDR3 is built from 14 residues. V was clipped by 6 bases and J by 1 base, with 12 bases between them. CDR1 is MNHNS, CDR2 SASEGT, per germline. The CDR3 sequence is CASRPYEGNTEAFF. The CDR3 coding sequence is TGTGCCAGCAGGCCGTATGAGGGGAACACTGAAGCTTTCTTT.

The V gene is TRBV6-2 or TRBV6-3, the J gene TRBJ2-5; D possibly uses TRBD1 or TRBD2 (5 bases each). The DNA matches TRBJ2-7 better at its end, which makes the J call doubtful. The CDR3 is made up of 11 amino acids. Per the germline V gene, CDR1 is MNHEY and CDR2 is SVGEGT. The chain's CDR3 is CASKRGYEQYF. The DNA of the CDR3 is TGTGCCAGCAAGAGGGGATACGAGCAGTACTTC.